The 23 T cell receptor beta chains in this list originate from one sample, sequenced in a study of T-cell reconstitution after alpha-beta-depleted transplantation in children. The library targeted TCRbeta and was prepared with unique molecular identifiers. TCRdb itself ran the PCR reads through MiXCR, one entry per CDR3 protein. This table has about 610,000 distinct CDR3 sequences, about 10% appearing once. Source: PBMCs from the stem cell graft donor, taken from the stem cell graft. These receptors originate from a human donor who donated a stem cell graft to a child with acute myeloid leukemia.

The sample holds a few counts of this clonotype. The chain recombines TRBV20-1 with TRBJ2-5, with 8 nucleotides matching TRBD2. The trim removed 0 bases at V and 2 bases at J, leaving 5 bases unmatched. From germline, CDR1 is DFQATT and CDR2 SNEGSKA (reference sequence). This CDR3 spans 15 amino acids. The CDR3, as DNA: TGCAGTGCTAGAGATGCTAGCGGGTTACAAGAGACCCAGTACTTC. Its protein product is CSARDASGLQETQYF.

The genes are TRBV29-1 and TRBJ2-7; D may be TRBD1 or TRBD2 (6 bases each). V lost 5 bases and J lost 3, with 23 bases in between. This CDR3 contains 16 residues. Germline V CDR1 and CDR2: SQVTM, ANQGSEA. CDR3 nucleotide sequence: TGCAGCGTTCGTGAGGGGGAATGGGGGGCCATCTACGAGCAGTACTTC. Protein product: CSVREGEWGAIYEQYF.

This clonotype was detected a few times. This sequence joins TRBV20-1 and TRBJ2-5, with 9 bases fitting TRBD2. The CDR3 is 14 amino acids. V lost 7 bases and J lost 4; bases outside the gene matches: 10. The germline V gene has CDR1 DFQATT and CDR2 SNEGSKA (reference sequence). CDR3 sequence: CSVGSGSFSETQYF. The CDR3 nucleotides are TGCAGTGTTGGTAGCGGGAGTTTCTCAGAGACCCAGTACTTC.

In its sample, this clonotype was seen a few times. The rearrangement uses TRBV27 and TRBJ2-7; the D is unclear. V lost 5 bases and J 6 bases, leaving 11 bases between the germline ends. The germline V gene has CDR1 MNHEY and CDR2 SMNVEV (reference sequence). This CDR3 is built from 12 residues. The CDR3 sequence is CASSPLYGEQYF. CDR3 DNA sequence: TGTGCCAGCAGTCCTCTTTACGGCGAGCAGTACTTC.

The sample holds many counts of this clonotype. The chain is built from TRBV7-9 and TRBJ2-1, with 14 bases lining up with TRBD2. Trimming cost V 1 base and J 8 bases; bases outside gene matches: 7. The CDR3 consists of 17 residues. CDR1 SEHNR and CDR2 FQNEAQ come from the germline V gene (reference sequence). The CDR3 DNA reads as TGTGCCAGCAGCTTAGGACCCGGGACTAGCGGGAGTTATGAGCAGTTCTTC. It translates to CASSLGPGTSGSYEQFF.

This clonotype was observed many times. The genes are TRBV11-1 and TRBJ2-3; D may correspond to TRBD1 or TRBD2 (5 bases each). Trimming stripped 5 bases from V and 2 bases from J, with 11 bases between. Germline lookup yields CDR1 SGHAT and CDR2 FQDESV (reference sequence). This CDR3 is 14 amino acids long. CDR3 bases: TGTGCCAGCAGCCGGGGACGGATCACAGATACGCAGTATTTT. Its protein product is CASSRGRITDTQYF. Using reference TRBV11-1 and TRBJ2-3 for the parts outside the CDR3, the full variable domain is EAEVAQSPRYKITEKSQAVAFWCDPISGHATLYWYRQILGQGPELLVQFQDESVVDDSQLPKDRFSAERLKGVDSTLKIQPAELGDSAMYLCASSRGRITDTQYFGPGTRLTVL.

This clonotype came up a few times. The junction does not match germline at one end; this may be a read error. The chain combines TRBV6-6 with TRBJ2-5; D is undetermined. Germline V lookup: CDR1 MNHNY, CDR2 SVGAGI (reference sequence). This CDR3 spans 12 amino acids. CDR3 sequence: CASSYSAPSRDF. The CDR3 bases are TGTGCCAGCAGTTACTCGGCTCCGTCCCGGGACTTC.

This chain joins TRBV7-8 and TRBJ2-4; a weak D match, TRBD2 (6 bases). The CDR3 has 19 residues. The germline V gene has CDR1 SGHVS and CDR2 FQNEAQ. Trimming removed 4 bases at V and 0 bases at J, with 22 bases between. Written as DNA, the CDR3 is TGTGCCAGCAGCTACTCCGGACTCCGGGGGTCCTTAGCCAAAAACATTCAGTACTTC. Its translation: CASSYSGLRGSLAKNIQYF.

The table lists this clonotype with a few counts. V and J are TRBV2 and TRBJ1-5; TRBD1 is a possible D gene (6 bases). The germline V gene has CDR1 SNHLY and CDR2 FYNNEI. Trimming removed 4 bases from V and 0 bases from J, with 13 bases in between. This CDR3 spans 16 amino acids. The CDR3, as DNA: TGTGCCAGCAGTGTATTCAGGGGCTATAGCAATCAGCCCCAGCATTTT. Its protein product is CASSVFRGYSNQPQHF.

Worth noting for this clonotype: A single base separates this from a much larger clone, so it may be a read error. The CDR3 spells CAIFVGTEQFF. As DNA, the CDR3 is TGTGCCATCTTTGTAGGGACTGAGCAGTTCTTC. The chain combines TRBV10-3 with TRBJ2-1; either TRBD1 or TRBD2 may supply D (5 bases each). Trimming left V 8 bases short and J 9 bases short, with 11 bases between. Germline lookup yields CDR1 ENHRY and CDR2 SYGVKD. CDR3 size: 11 residues.

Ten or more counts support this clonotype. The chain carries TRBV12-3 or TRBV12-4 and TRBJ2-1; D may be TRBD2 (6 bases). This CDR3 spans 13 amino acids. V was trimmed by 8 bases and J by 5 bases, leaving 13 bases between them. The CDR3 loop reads CASRDWSDNEQFF. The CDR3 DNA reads TGTGCCAGCCGGGACTGGTCCGACAATGAGCAGTTCTTC.

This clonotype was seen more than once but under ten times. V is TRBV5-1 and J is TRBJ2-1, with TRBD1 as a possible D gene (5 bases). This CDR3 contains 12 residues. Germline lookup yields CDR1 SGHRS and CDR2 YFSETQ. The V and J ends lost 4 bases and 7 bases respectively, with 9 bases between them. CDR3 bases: TGCGCCAGCAGCCAGACAGAGAATGAGCAGTTCTTC. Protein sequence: CASSQTENEQFF.

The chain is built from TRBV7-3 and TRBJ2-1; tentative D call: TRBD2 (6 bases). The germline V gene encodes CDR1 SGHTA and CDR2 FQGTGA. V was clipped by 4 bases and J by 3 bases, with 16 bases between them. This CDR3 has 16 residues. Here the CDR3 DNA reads TGTGCCAGCAGCTCCCTTTTAGCGGAAGACTACAATGAGCAGTTCTTC. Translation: CASSSLLAEDYNEQFF.

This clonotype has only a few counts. CDR3 DNA: TGTGCCAGCAGAGGGGACGGTGTGGGTACTGAAGCTTTCTTT. Amino acid sequence: CASRGDGVGTEAFF. This chain uses TRBV6-2 or TRBV6-3 with TRBJ1-1, with D maybe TRBD1 (5 bases). There are 14 residues in the CDR3. Per the germline V gene, CDR1 is MNHEY and CDR2 is SVGEGT. Trimming pared 6 bases from V and 5 bases from J, leaving 16 bases between.

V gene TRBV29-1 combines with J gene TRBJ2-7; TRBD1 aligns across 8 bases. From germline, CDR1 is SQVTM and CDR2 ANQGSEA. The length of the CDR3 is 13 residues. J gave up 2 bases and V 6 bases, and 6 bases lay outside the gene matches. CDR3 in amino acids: CSVPGTGTYEQYF. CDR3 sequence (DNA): TGCAGCGTACCCGGGACAGGCACCTACGAGCAGTACTTC.

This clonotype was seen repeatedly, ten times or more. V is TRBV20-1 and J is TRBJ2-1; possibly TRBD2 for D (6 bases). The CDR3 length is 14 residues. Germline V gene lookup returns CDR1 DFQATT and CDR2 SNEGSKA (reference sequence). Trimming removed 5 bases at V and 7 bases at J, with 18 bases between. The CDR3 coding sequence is TGCAGTGCTCCCCTTAGACTAGATCAGAATGAGCAGTTCTTC. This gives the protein CSAPLRLDQNEQFF.

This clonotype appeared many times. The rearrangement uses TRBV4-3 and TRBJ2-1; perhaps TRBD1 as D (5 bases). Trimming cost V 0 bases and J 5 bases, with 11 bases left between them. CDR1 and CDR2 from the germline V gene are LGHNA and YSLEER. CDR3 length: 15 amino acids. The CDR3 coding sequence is TGCGCCAGCAGCCAAGATAGGACAAGCAACAATGAGCAGTTCTTC. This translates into CASSQDRTSNNEQFF.

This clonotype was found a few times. CDR3 DNA: TGTGCCAGCAAAATTGGACTATTATACGAGCAGTACTTC. This encodes CASKIGLLYEQYF. J is TRBJ2-7 and V is TRBV12-3 or TRBV12-4; D is possibly TRBD2 (6 bases). CDR3 length: 13 amino acids. The V gene lost 7 bases and the J gene lost 4 bases, with 14 bases spanning the gap.

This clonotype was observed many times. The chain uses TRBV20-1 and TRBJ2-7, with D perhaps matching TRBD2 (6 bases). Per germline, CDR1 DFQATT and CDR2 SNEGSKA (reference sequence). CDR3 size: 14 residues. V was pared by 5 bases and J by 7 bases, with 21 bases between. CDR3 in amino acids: CSARGYAGDGEQYF. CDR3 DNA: TGCAGTGCTCGGGGGTACGCGGGTGACGGGGAGCAGTACTTC.

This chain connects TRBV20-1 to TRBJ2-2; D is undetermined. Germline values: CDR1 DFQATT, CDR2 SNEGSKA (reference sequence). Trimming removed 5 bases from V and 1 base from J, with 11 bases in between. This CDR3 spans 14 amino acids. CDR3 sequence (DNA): TGCAGTGCTCCGCCCCGCCTGAACACCGGGGAGCTGTTTTTT. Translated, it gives CSAPPRLNTGELFF.

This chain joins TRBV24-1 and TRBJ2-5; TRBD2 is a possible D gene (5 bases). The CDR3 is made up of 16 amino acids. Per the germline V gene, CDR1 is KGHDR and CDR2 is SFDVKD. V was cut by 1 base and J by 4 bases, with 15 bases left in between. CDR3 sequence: CATSDFQGSRGETQYF. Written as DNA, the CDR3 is TGTGCCACCAGTGATTTCCAAGGTAGCCGGGGAGAGACCCAGTACTTC.

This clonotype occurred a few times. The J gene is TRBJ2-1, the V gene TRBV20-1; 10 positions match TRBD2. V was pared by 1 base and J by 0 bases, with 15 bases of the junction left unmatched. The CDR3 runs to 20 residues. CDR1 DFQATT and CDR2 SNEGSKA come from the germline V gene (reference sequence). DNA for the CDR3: TGCAGTGCTAGAGCCTTCCCGTCTAGCGGGAGAGGGGGCTCCTACAATGAGCAGTTCTTC. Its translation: CSARAFPSSGRGGSYNEQFF.

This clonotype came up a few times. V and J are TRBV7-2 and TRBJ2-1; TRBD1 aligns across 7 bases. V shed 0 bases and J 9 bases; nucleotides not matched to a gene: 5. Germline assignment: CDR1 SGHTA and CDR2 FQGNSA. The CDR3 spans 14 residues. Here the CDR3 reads CASSLAMTGSEQFF. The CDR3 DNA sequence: TGTGCCAGCAGCTTAGCGATGACAGGGAGTGAGCAGTTCTTC.